Each of the 6 T cell receptor beta chains below was sequenced from the same sample in a study of blood T cell repertoires in COVID-19. The protocol was immunoSEQ multiplex PCR, while the TCRdb copy is restricted to in-frame clones and leaves out a portion. The repertoire has 200,000 or so clones, over 75% of them found once; the top ten carry approximately 11%. Sequenced: peripheral blood. The receptors stem from a human donor with active or convalescent COVID-19. The donor label of this sample is uncertain.

This clone was observed a single time. The chain is built from TRBV21-1 and TRBJ1-5; the D call of TRBD1 is as the table states it, not checked on the DNA. TRBV21-1 is a recognized pseudogene. This CDR3 spans 10 amino acids. The CDR3 reads CAGKGQPQHF. CDR3 coding DNA: TGTGCCGGCAAGGGGCAGCCCCAGCATTTT.

V and J are TRBV5-1 and TRBJ2-5; D possibly corresponds to TRBD1 (6 bases). This CDR3 comprises 14 residues. Germline CDR1 and CDR2: SGHRS and YFSETQ. Trimming shortened V by 0 bases and J by 5 bases, and 11 bases separated the two germline ends. In DNA, the CDR3 is TGCGCCAGCAGCTTGGTGGGGGCCGGGGAGACCCAGTACTTC. It yields the protein CASSLVGAGETQYF.

J is TRBJ2-6 and V is TRBV4-2, with TRBD1 identical over 7 bases. V dropped 3 bases and J dropped 2; count of bases not matched to a gene: 1. The CDR3 totals 15 residues. The germline gives CDR1 LGHNA, CDR2 YNFKEQ. The CDR3 spells CASSHDRAGANVLTF. For the CDR3, the DNA is TGTGCCAGCAGCCACGACAGGGCTGGGGCCAACGTCCTGACTTTC.

The chain has TRBV3-1 (or the pseudogene TRBV3-2) and TRBJ2-3, with D perhaps TRBD2 (5 bases). CDR3 length: 17 amino acids. V lost 5 bases, J lost 1 base, and 19 bases lay in between. Germline lookup yields CDR1 LGHDT and CDR2 YNNKEL (reference sequence). CDR3 coding DNA: TGTGCCAGCAGCTTAAACTTCCGAGAAGCGGGCACAGATACGCAGTATTTT. Its translation: CASSLNFREAGTDTQYF.

The CDR3, as DNA: TGTGCCAGCAGCTTGCGGGGGGCGGGCAATCAGCCCCAGCATTTT. It specifies CASSLRGAGNQPQHF. The chain uses TRBV5-6 and TRBJ1-5, with a weak D call TRBD1 (6 bases). V lost 1 base and J 2 bases, leaving 10 bases between the germline ends. The germline V gene has CDR1 SGHDT and CDR2 YYEEEE. The CDR3 has 15 residues.

The J gene is TRBJ1-2, the V gene TRBV28, with D possibly TRBD1 on 5 matching bases. Looked up from germline, CDR1 is MDHEN and CDR2 is SYDVKM. The CDR3 sequence is 14 residues long. V was pared by 6 bases and J by 4 bases, with 15 bases between. The CDR3 DNA sequence: TGTGCCAGCAGGTCAGGGTGGACGGGCTATGGCTACACCTTC. Protein: CASRSGWTGYGYTF.